This TCR beta chain was observed in a study of neurological immune-mediated disorders. Findings and caveats of the study: TCR clonal expansion peaked in HTLV-1-associated myelopathy patients and was lowest in multiple sclerosis patients.

This CDR3 has 12 amino acids. Looked up from germline, CDR1 is DFQATT and CDR2 is SNEGSKA (reference sequence). With V trimmed by 2 bases and J by 3 bases, 1 base remained unmatched. Healthy control participants comprised blood bank volunteers in Maryland, USA. Libraries used 2 million unsorted PBMCs kept frozen in RNAlater. TCRdb recomputed calls from the 5' RACE reads with MiXCR, one row per CDR3 protein. The sample has around 78,000 distinct CDR3 sequences, 17% seen once. For this clonotype: Its antigen is unknown.

Sequenced input: PBMCs. The rearrangement joins TRBV20-1 to TRBJ2-7; TRBD2 aligns across 7 bases. The receptor's source is a woman aged 40 to 50 in good health. CDR3 residues: CSARLAVYEQYV. The DNA for the CDR3 is TGCAGTGCTAGACTAGCGGTCTACGAGCAGTACGTC.